This T cell receptor (beta chain) stems from a study of radiation and T cells in renal cell carcinoma (dated by TCRdb to about 2020). About the investigation overall: In total, almost 55 samples, comprising 26 tumors and roughly 27 peripheral blood samples, were subjected to TCR beta sequencing. The last blood draw occurred 4 weeks after radiation, at the same time as nephrectomy. In the approximately 57 samples combined, around 3.7 million unique CDR3 nucleotide sequences were found, encoding roughly 3,000,000 unique CDR3 amino acid sequences.

Results and caveats for the whole study, not just this receptor: Effects of radiation dose or scheduling on the TCR repertoire could not be addressed with the single-armed trial design. Blood repertoire dynamics were not followed beyond 4 weeks after treatment. Because pretreatment tumor biopsies were not available, the study could not determine whether clonotypes were already present within the tumor at baseline. Top tumor clonotypes rose in blood from baseline to 2 weeks post-radiation, then contracted by 4 weeks, suggesting transient expansion of tumor-resident clones.

The time point label for this specimen denotes: blood 4 weeks post-SBRT, at nephrectomy. The treatment or condition label, as the study defines it: 15 Gy SBRT to primary tumor, nephrectomy 4 weeks later. The samples were drawn from a clinical trial, where primary renal cell carcinomas were treated with 15 Gy of stereotactic body radiation therapy and then removed by nephrectomy 4 weeks afterward. To track tumor-enriched clonotypes, serial peripheral blood was sampled from radiation-treated patients at baseline and at 2 weeks and 4 weeks after SBRT. Every patient had renal cell carcinoma of clear cell pathology. The QIAamp DNA Blood Mini Kit (Qiagen) was used to prepare genomic DNA for TCR sequencing. Only samples passing all quality control checks were included in the analyses. TCR beta libraries were generated from genomic DNA with the immunoSEQ kit, following the manufacturer's recommendations. To prepare the libraries, a first multiplex PCR with proprietary primers was run, followed by a second PCR that added unique barcodes, and a bead cleanup was done after each round. Each sample batch included a kit-provided positive control reaction and a negative control reaction. The final libraries were assessed on an Agilent 4200 TapeStation D1000 ScreenTape, pooled by volume, and quantified by qPCR. An Illumina NextSeq500 fitted with a MidOutput 150-cycle cartridge performed the sequencing, running 156 Read1 cycles and 15 Index1 cycles with the kit's custom primers. The pooled library was loaded at approximately 0.92 pM with roughly 19% PhiX control spiked in. Per the original workflow: Vendor-processed data were analyzed in R, with a clonotype defined as all T cells sharing the same CDR3 nucleotide sequence. In the clone abundance analyses, frequencies in each sample were normalized to that sample's 10,000 most abundant clones. Public T cell clones, averaging fewer than five per sample, were removed before analysis. An abundance difference of at least 32-fold between compartments was the criterion for calling clonotypes tumor-enriched or baseline blood-enriched. A beta-binomial differential abundance model was used to identify clonotypes that were expanded or contracted between blood time points. Tumor-blood repertoire similarity was measured with the Baroni-Urbani and Buser coefficient, and groups were compared using two-tailed Wilcoxon tests in R. TCRdb provides this immuneACCESS table in a form limited to in-frame rearrangements. Some clones are lacking; in checked studies, under half of them reflect an unresolved V gene, and why the rest are absent is not known. V, J and clone size are taken as reported in that table, and D and trimming were inferred from the DNA itself. In this sample the table shows 130,000 to 150,000 clones, 86% of which occur a single time. Less than 20% of the sample is in the top ten clones.

V has 9 bases trimmed and J has 7 bases trimmed; junction bases matching no gene number 13. From a lookup of the germline V gene (reference sequence), CDR1 and CDR2 are SGHKS and YYEKEE. Reading from cysteine to phenylalanine, the CDR3 counts 13 amino acids. The DNA shown is the 39-base CDR3, in frame from base 1. Of note for this clone: The clone's antigen remains unknown. No much larger clone is present one base from it, and per-base qualities are unavailable.

The sequences come from blood, collected from a patient whose treatment included radiotherapy and nephrectomy. The sequence is built from TRBV5-5 and TRBJ2-7, with 7 bases matching TRBD1. The source is a woman in her 50s with renal cell carcinoma. At the DNA level, the sequence is TGTGCCACCGTTGACAGGGTTTCGCGAGAGCAGTACTTC. This sequence encodes CATVDRVSREQYF. The CDR3 plus the reference TRBV5-5 and TRBJ2-7 genes for the other parts give the full variable domain: DAGVTQSPTHLIKTRGQQVTLRCSPISGHKSVSWYQQVLGQGPQFIFQYYEKEERGRGNFPDRFSARQFPNYSSELNVNALLLGDSALYLCATVDRVSREQYFGPGTRLTVT.